Shown below are 30 T cell receptor beta chains from a single sample sequenced in a study of PD-L1 blockade in urothelial cancer. Sequencing was performed with immunoSEQ multiplex PCR; in TCRdb, only in-frame clones are kept and a portion is missing. The sample lists around 40,000 clones; approximately 90% were seen once. The sample consisted of PBMCs, taken around atezolizumab (anti-PD-L1) treatment. These receptors came from a man aged 55 to 70 with urothelial cancer.

The genes are TRBV7-3 and TRBJ2-1; 10 nucleotides align to TRBD2. CDR1 SGHTA and CDR2 FQGTGA come from the germline V gene. Losses at the gene ends were 8 bases for V and 8 bases for J; bases not matched to a gene: 9. The CDR3 runs to 14 residues. CDR3 sequence (DNA): TGTGCCAGCGCGCGGAGCGGGAGGGCCGATGAGCAGTTCTTC. Residues: CASARSGRADEQFF.

V is TRBV5-1 and J is TRBJ2-7, with D possibly matching TRBD2 (5 bases). The ends were cut back, 4 bases at V and 2 bases at J, with 13 bases in the middle. The germline V gene encodes CDR1 SGHRS and CDR2 YFSETQ. The CDR3 sequence is 14 residues long. This chain's CDR3 is CASSTRTGTYEQYF. CDR3 DNA: TGCGCCAGCAGCACACGGACTGGTACCTACGAGCAGTACTTC.

This chain connects TRBV15 to TRBJ2-5; D remains ambiguous. Germline CDR1 LNHNV, CDR2 YYDKDF (reference sequence). This CDR3 has 14 amino acids. Deletions cut 0 bases from V and 3 bases from J, with 8 bases between. CDR3 amino acids: CATSRDPVEETQYF. CDR3 DNA sequence: TGTGCCACCAGCAGAGATCCGGTTGAAGAGACCCAGTACTTC.

V gene TRBV5-5 combines with J gene TRBJ2-2; 7 positions match TRBD1. The CDR3 length is 15 residues. J gave up 5 bases and V 4 bases, and 8 bases lay outside the gene matches. The germline gives CDR1 SGHKS, CDR2 YYEKEE (reference sequence). For the CDR3, the DNA is TGTGCCAGCAGCGTGAGGGGGCAGGGGACCGGGGAGCTGTTTTTT. Translating gives CASSVRGQGTGELFF.

V and J are TRBV6-5 and TRBJ2-3; 8 nucleotides align to TRBD1. The V gene's germline CDR1 is MNHEY and CDR2 SVGAGI. The trim removed 5 bases at V and 4 bases at J, leaving 5 bases unmatched. The CDR3 is 14 amino acids. The CDR3 region is CASSRQGASDTQYF. Written as DNA, the CDR3 is TGTGCCAGCAGTCGGCAGGGGGCCTCAGATACGCAGTATTTT.

This chain links TRBV19 with TRBJ2-5; maybe TRBD2 (7 bases). CDR1 is LNHDA and CDR2 is SQIVND in the germline V gene (reference sequence). The CDR3 contains 15 residues. The germline V and J ends were trimmed by 6 bases and 5 bases, with 19 bases remaining between them. The CDR3 loop reads CASSPDGGRGETQYF. For the CDR3, the DNA is TGTGCCAGTAGCCCTGACGGGGGGCGCGGGGAGACCCAGTACTTC.

The chain has TRBV28 and TRBJ2-1, with TRBD2 matching 7 bases. This CDR3 is 15 amino acids long. From germline, CDR1 is MDHEN and CDR2 SYDVKM. The J segment lost 0 bases and the V segment lost 8 bases, leaving 7 bases of the junction unmatched. The CDR3 sequence is CASSRRESSYNEQFF. DNA of the CDR3: TGTGCCAGCTCGAGGCGGGAGAGCTCCTACAATGAGCAGTTCTTC.

The V call is TRBV19, the J call TRBJ2-2, with a weak D call TRBD1 (5 bases). The CDR3 length is 14 residues. Germline V gene lookup returns CDR1 LNHDA and CDR2 SQIVND (reference sequence). V lost 9 bases and J lost 0, with 11 bases in between. The CDR3 region has the DNA TGTGCCAGCAGGACACTTTCGAACACCGGGGAGCTGTTTTTT. Translation: CASRTLSNTGELFF.

The chain uses TRBV28 and TRBJ1-4, with 8 bases aligning to TRBD1. Germline CDR1 reads MDHEN; CDR2 reads SYDVKM. Trimming cost V 3 bases and J 7 bases; bases outside gene matches: 4. The CDR3 has 14 residues. The CDR3 DNA sequence: TGTGCCAGCAGTTTCGGGGGGACAGGTGAAAAACTGTTTTTT. As protein: CASSFGGTGEKLFF.

The genes are TRBV6-6 and TRBJ1-6; D not certain. The CDR3 extends over 14 amino acids. CDR1 is MNHNY, CDR2 SVGAGI, per germline (reference sequence). V was clipped by 0 bases and J by 9 bases, with 9 bases between them. CDR3 protein: CASSYSAVSSPLHF. In DNA form, the CDR3 reads TGTGCCAGCAGTTACTCGGCGGTGAGTTCACCCCTCCACTTT.

The chain joins TRBV19 to TRBJ2-6; TRBD1 is a possible D gene (5 bases). Germline CDR1 LNHDA, CDR2 SQIVND (reference sequence). The CDR3 spans 14 residues. V lost 8 bases to trimming and J lost 3 bases, with 11 bases between them. CDR3 amino acids: CASGQGSGANVLTF. CDR3 nucleotide sequence: TGTGCCAGTGGCCAGGGTAGTGGGGCCAACGTCCTGACTTTC.

The rearrangement joins TRBV19 to TRBJ1-5, with TRBD1 matching over 9 bases. Germline CDR1 is LNHDA and CDR2 is SQIVND (reference sequence). There are 15 residues in the CDR3. Trimming cost V 5 bases and J 0 bases; bases outside gene matches: 2. CDR3 protein: CASSETGGSNQPQHF. The CDR3 nucleotides read TGTGCCAGTAGTGAGACAGGGGGTAGCAATCAGCCCCAGCATTTT.

The rearrangement joins TRBV7-6 to TRBJ2-1; 12 nucleotides align to TRBD2. Looked up from germline, CDR1 is SGHVS and CDR2 is FNYEAQ. This CDR3 contains 17 residues. The V segment lost 1 base and the J segment 8 bases; nucleotides outside the gene matches: 9. In DNA, the CDR3 is TGTGCCAGCAGCTTAGGTCCTCTAGCGGGGGGGCGTGATGAGCAGTTCTTC. Its protein product is CASSLGPLAGGRDEQFF.

The rearrangement joins TRBV4-1 to TRBJ2-1; TRBD2 matches 8 bases. This CDR3 spans 15 amino acids. CDR1 is MGHRA, CDR2 YSYEKL, per germline. V shed 4 bases, J shed 4 bases, and the junction held 6 bases outside the gene matches. Here the CDR3 reads CASSPLRGDYNEQFF. The CDR3 coding sequence is TGCGCCAGCAGCCCTTTGCGGGGGGATTACAATGAGCAGTTCTTC.

The CDR3 region has the DNA TGTGCCAGCAGCTCACGGGGACAGGCGGGGAATGAGCAGTTCTTC. It yields the protein CASSSRGQAGNEQFF. The rearrangement links TRBV27 to TRBJ2-1, with 8 bases matching TRBD1. The V and J ends lost 6 bases and 7 bases, in that order; junction bases with no gene match: 11. CDR1 is MNHEY and CDR2 is SMNVEV in the germline V gene (reference sequence). The CDR3 consists of 15 residues.

CDR3 coding DNA: TGCAGCGCCCGTTCCCGAGGGGAGCAGTTCTTC. This encodes CSARSRGEQFF. V usage is TRBV29-1 and J usage is TRBJ2-1; a weak D match, TRBD2 (5 bases). V gave up 7 bases and J gave up 10 bases, with 14 bases separating them. The germline gives CDR1 SQVTM, CDR2 ANQGSEA. This CDR3 spans 11 amino acids.

This chain uses TRBV6-5 with TRBJ1-1; tentatively, D is TRBD1 (5 bases). CDR1 is MNHEY, CDR2 SVGAGI, per germline. CDR3 length equals 14 residues. The V end was cut by 2 bases, the J end by 1 base, with 8 bases between. In DNA, the CDR3 is TGTGCCAGCAGTTACAGGGGTAGGAACACTGAAGCTTTCTTT. Translating it yields CASSYRGRNTEAFF.

V gene TRBV4-1 combines with J gene TRBJ2-1, with 8 bases aligning to TRBD2. The CDR3 contains 16 residues. Germline V gives CDR1 MGHRA, CDR2 YSYEKL. J was trimmed by 3 bases and V by 6 bases; bases with no gene match: 10. The CDR3 here is CASRLGLAAGYNEQFF. DNA for the CDR3: TGCGCCAGCAGGCTCGGACTAGCCGCTGGCTACAATGAGCAGTTCTTC.

The rearrangement uses TRBV7-9 and TRBJ1-1; D is unresolved. The V gene lost 1 base and the J gene lost 3 bases, with 21 bases spanning the gap. CDR3 size: 18 residues. CDR1 and CDR2 (germline): SEHNR, FQNEAQ (reference sequence). The CDR3 protein is CASSLGIIVGSEDTEAFF. The CDR3 DNA reads TGTGCCAGCAGCTTAGGGATTATCGTAGGGAGCGAGGACACTGAAGCTTTCTTT.

This clone was observed once. The chain carries TRBV5-4 and TRBJ2-7, with 12 positions matching TRBD2. The CDR3 contains 14 residues. Trimming at V came to 4 bases and at J to 7 bases, leaving 6 bases not matched to a gene. Germline CDR1 and CDR2: SGHNT and YYREEE (reference sequence). CDR3 sequence: CASSIGLAGPEQYF. DNA for the CDR3: TGTGCCAGCAGCATCGGACTAGCGGGGCCAGAGCAGTACTTC.

The chain joins TRBV5-1 to TRBJ1-1; TRBD1 matches at 7 bases. CDR3 length: 13 amino acids. J gave up 6 bases and V 2 bases, and 4 bases lay outside the gene matches. The germline V gene encodes CDR1 SGHRS and CDR2 YFSETQ. The CDR3 region is CASSFQGEAEAFF. CDR3 DNA: TGCGCCAGCAGCTTTCAGGGGGAGGCTGAAGCTTTCTTT.

This chain links TRBV30 with TRBJ2-1, with TRBD2 as a possible D gene (6 bases). CDR1 is GTSNPN, CDR2 SVGIG, per germline (reference sequence). This CDR3 region has 13 residues. V gave up 6 bases and J gave up 3 bases, with 12 bases separating them. In DNA form, the CDR3 reads TGTGCCTGCTCTGTGGGGGGCTACAATGAGCAGTTCTTC. It translates to CACSVGGYNEQFF.

V is TRBV6-1 and J is TRBJ1-5; D is undetermined. The CDR3 covers 16 residues. Per the germline V gene, CDR1 is MNHNS and CDR2 is SASEGT. V lost 3 bases and J lost 1, with 13 bases in between. CDR3 loop: CASSEPSGNSNQPQHF. The CDR3 nucleotides read TGTGCCAGCAGTGAGCCCTCCGGTAACAGCAATCAGCCCCAGCATTTT.

This clone was counted a few times. One end of the junction varies from germline; a read error may be responsible. Here the CDR3 reads CASSQDLLLMEF. CDR3 nucleotide sequence: TGTGCCAGCAGCCAAGATCTTCTCCTGATGGAGTTT. The J gene is TRBJ1-1, the V gene TRBV4-2; D is undetermined. Germline CDR1 LGHNA, CDR2 YNFKEQ. The CDR3 spans 12 residues.

The chain has TRBV27 and TRBJ2-4; TRBD1 aligns across 7 bases. V gave up 4 bases and J gave up 0 bases; unmatched junction bases: 12. Germline values: CDR1 MNHEY, CDR2 SMNVEV (reference sequence). The CDR3 length is 18 residues. CDR3 region: CASSSLRPGQLAKNIQYF. The CDR3 region has the DNA TGTGCCAGCAGTTCTCTACGTCCGGGACAGTTAGCCAAAAACATTCAGTACTTC.

There are a few counts of this clone. V gene TRBV5-1 combines with J gene TRBJ2-2; 10 nucleotides agree with TRBD2. The germline V gene has CDR1 SGHRS and CDR2 YFSETQ. The CDR3 consists of 16 residues. V dropped 2 bases and J dropped 2; count of bases not matched to a gene: 3. The CDR3 nucleotides read TGCGCCAGCAGCTTTGGACTAGCGGATAACACCGGGGAGCTGTTTTTT. It specifies CASSFGLADNTGELFF.

This chain joins TRBV5-1 and TRBJ2-7; 9 nucleotides line up with TRBD1. Germline CDR1 SGHRS, CDR2 YFSETQ. The CDR3 is made up of 14 amino acids. The ends lost 4 bases at V and 1 base at J; junction bases unmatched: 3. The CDR3, as DNA: TGCGCCAGCAGCCCCGGGACAGGGTCCTACGAGCAGTACTTC. Protein product: CASSPGTGSYEQYF.

The chain couples TRBV30 to TRBJ2-7; 10 nucleotides agree with TRBD2. Losses at the gene ends were 5 bases for V and 4 bases for J; bases not matched to a gene: 8. Germline assignment: CDR1 GTSNPN and CDR2 SVGIG (reference sequence). The CDR3 runs 14 residues. DNA of the CDR3: TGTGCCTGGCTTAAGCGGGAGGGTAAATACGAGCAGTACTTC. Its translation: CAWLKREGKYEQYF.

The rearrangement links TRBV11-2 to TRBJ2-3, with D perhaps matching TRBD2 (6 bases). V was clipped by 5 bases and J by 2 bases, with 17 bases between them. The length of the CDR3 is 16 residues. Germline V CDR1 and CDR2: SGHAT, FQNNGV. The DNA for the CDR3 is TGTGCCAGCAGCCCCCGGGGAAGCGGGCTCACAGATACGCAGTATTTT. This encodes CASSPRGSGLTDTQYF.

The genes are TRBV6-5 and TRBJ1-3, with 11 bases identical to TRBD1. Trimming removed 5 bases from V and 8 bases from J; junction bases left unmatched: 8. CDR3 length equals 15 residues. Germline V CDR1 and CDR2: MNHEY, SVGAGI. The CDR3 reads CASSGTGGTRDTIYF. In DNA form, the CDR3 reads TGTGCCAGCAGTGGGACAGGGGGGACCCGTGACACCATATATTTT.